This T cell receptor beta chain derives from a study of blood T cells in healthy people across ages. The study's findings and limits: TCR beta diversity was tightly associated with the proportion of naive T cells.

Regarding this clonotype: Its target is not known. Sequence at one end of the junction differs from germline and may be a read error.

The CDR3 length is 12 residues. From germline, CDR1 is ENHRY and CDR2 SYGVKD. A sample-barcoded 5' primer and a J-beta primer mix were used in a second PCR of about 7 to 12 cycles. CDR3-containing paired-end reads numbered at least 2.5 million in each sample. TCRdb passed the 5' RACE reads through MiXCR, listing each CDR3 protein once. The table has fewer than 950,000 distinct CDR3 sequences, 36% seen once. The chain uses TRBV10-3 and TRBJ2-1; D possibly matches TRBD1 or TRBD2 (6 bases each). The specimen sequenced was blood. The TCR originated in a man between 18 and 29 years old in good health. The CDR3 DNA reads TGCGCCAGCAGGGAGGCAAGAGGGGGTCAGTTCTTC. Amino acid sequence: CASREARGGQFF.